Listed here is a single T cell receptor (beta chain). Its cognate antigen is unknown. Trimming at V came to 7 bases and at J to 1 base, leaving 3 bases not matched to a gene. CDR1 and CDR2 (germline): SQVTM, ANQGSEA. The CDR3 is 12 amino acids. This record comes from a study of cytomegalovirus exposure and HLA in healthy donors. Study-level findings and limits: With high specificity and sensitivity, the classifier reportedly diagnosed cytomegalovirus status. Subsequent analysis revealed that first-cohort TCR clusters tended to co-occur in the 120 or so validation repertoires. Under in vitro conditions, a few CMV-associated chains were confirmed as specific for CMV antigens.

Separation from the approximately 690-subject first cohort characterized the approximately 120-subject validation cohort, to which the donors belonged. The assay was immunoSEQ multiplex PCR, and TCRdb's table has in-frame clones only and misses some. The repertoire has 250,000 to 350,000 clones, about 90% of them found once; the top ten carry 0.95% to 1.5%. This clonotype originated in a woman younger than 45 in good health and CMV-seropositive. The sample consisted of PBMCs. The rearrangement joins TRBV29-1 to TRBJ1-2; 7 bases map to TRBD1. DNA for the CDR3: TGCAGCGCGGGGACAGTTAACTATGGCTACACCTTC. It encodes CSAGTVNYGYTF.